The 14 T cell receptor beta chains below were found in one sample sequenced in a study of vaccination effects on CD4 cells after COVID-19. The data were produced by immunoSEQ multiplex PCR, yet TCRdb's version contains in-frame clones alone and is incomplete. Here the sample spans some 40,000 clones, about four fifths being singletons. When around nine days of culture had elapsed, CD4+ T cells were isolated. Their antigens are not known. The material was CD4+ T cells from PBMCs cultured without peptide, obtained before COVID-19 vaccination. Source of these receptors: a human donor who received a COVID-19 vaccine.

The chain is built from TRBV5-1 and TRBJ2-2; D remains unclear. The length of the CDR3 is 16 residues. Germline V CDR1 and CDR2: SGHRS, YFSETQ. Trimming left V 1 base short and J 0 bases short, with 10 bases between. The CDR3 is CASSLRSATNTGELFF. The CDR3 coding sequence is TGCGCCAGCAGCTTGAGGTCAGCAACGAACACCGGGGAGCTGTTTTTT.

This rearrangement joins TRBV7-8 to TRBJ1-1; unclear D gene. Between the trimmed V and J ends, which lost 1 base and 6 bases, there was a span of 9 bases. CDR1 and CDR2 (germline): SGHVS, FQNEAQ. The CDR3 consists of 13 residues. CDR3 sequence reads: CASSLDVRPEAFF. The DNA for the CDR3 is TGTGCCAGCAGCTTAGACGTTCGTCCTGAAGCTTTCTTT.

The chain uses TRBV10-3 and TRBJ2-1; the D gene is possibly TRBD2 (6 bases). V dropped 6 bases and J dropped 5 bases, with 11 bases sitting between them. The CDR3 covers 13 residues. Per germline, CDR1 ENHRY and CDR2 SYGVKD. CDR3 in amino acids: CAIRGLSHNEQFF. The CDR3, as DNA: TGTGCCATCAGGGGACTTAGTCACAATGAGCAGTTCTTC.

This sequence joins TRBV9 and TRBJ2-3; no reliable D call. The length of the CDR3 is 14 residues. CDR1 is SGDLS and CDR2 is YYNGEE in the germline V gene. Trimming stripped 2 bases from V and 0 bases from J, with 7 bases between. DNA for the CDR3: TGTGCCAGCAGCGTCCAAACTAGCACAGATACGCAGTATTTT. It codes for CASSVQTSTDTQYF.

The gene calls are TRBV6-5 and TRBJ1-2, with TRBD1 as a possible D gene (5 bases). Germline V gene lookup returns CDR1 MNHEY and CDR2 SVGAGI. The CDR3 length is 13 residues. V was shortened by 8 bases and J by 1 base, with 11 bases between the two germline ends. The DNA of the CDR3 is TGTGCCAGCGCCCCTCAGGGTAACTATGGCTACACCTTC. Its protein product is CASAPQGNYGYTF.

V usage is TRBV14 and J usage is TRBJ1-6, with D maybe TRBD1 (6 bases). Germline V gene data show CDR1 as SGHDN and CDR2 as FVKESK. V was trimmed by 4 bases and J by 10 bases, leaving 17 bases between them. This CDR3 is 15 amino acids long. CDR3 DNA sequence: TGTGCCAGCAGCCCCTTACAGGGACCTAAGTCACCCCTCCACTTT. Translation: CASSPLQGPKSPLHF.

The CDR3 protein is CASSLWAGGSYEQYV. The DNA of the CDR3 is TGCGCCAGCAGCTTGTGGGCAGGGGGTAGCTACGAGCAGTACGTC. This chain links TRBV5-1 with TRBJ2-7; the match to TRBD1 covers 7 bases. CDR3 size: 15 residues. V lost 1 base and J lost 3; bases outside the gene matches: 7. Germline-derived CDR1 and CDR2 are SGHRS and YFSETQ.

The chain uses TRBV3-1 (or the pseudogene TRBV3-2) and TRBJ2-7; TRBD2 aligns across 7 bases. This CDR3 region has 16 residues. The junction had 15 bases not matched to a gene; V was cut back by 4 bases and J by 6 bases. Germline-derived CDR1 and CDR2 are LGHDT and YNNKEL (reference sequence). The CDR3 reads CASSPLWSAGVGEQYV. The CDR3 nucleotides are TGTGCCAGCAGCCCGCTTTGGTCGGCGGGAGTGGGCGAGCAGTACGTC.

This clone was counted a single time. The V and J genes are TRBV29-1 and TRBJ2-5; D unclear. This CDR3 is built from 13 residues. The ends were cut back, 4 bases at V and 5 bases at J, with 14 bases in the middle. Germline V lookup: CDR1 SQVTM, CDR2 ANQGSEA. The CDR3 coding sequence is TGCAGCGTTGTCTTGACCTCACGGGAGACCCAGTACTTC. It is translated as CSVVLTSRETQYF.

The DNA for the CDR3 is TGTGCCAGCAGCTTAGGAGCAGATTATAGCAATCAGCCCCAGCATTTT. Its protein product is CASSLGADYSNQPQHF. The chain uses TRBV7-8 and TRBJ1-5; D gene uncertain. The ends were cut back, 1 base at V and 0 bases at J, with 10 bases in the middle. This CDR3 spans 16 amino acids. Looked up from germline, CDR1 is SGHVS and CDR2 is FQNEAQ.

The CDR3 here is CASSAWISDHEQYV. DNA of the CDR3: TGTGCCAGCAGCGCGTGGATCTCCGACCACGAGCAGTACGTC. This rearrangement joins TRBV6-2 or TRBV6-3 to TRBJ2-7; D is uncertain. The V gene's germline CDR1 is MNHEY and CDR2 SVGEGT. This CDR3 has 14 residues. V lost 6 bases, J lost 5 bases, and 17 bases lay in between.

The J gene is TRBJ2-7, the V gene TRBV6-5; D unclear. The germline V gene encodes CDR1 MNHEY and CDR2 SVGAGI. The CDR3 runs 13 residues. V gave up 5 bases and J gave up 2 bases, with 10 bases separating them. Here the CDR3 reads CASSRSYAYEQYV. The CDR3 nucleotides read TGTGCCAGCAGTCGCAGCTACGCCTACGAGCAGTACGTC.

The chain joins TRBV6-2 or TRBV6-3 to TRBJ1-5; TRBD1 aligns across 12 bases. Germline V gene sequence: CDR1 MNHEY, CDR2 SVGEGT. Trimming removed 3 bases from V and 0 bases from J; junction bases left unmatched: 12. The length of the CDR3 is 20 residues. CDR3 sequence (DNA): TGTGCCAGCAGTTATAGAGCCCGGGACAGGGGGCCGGCTAGCAATCAGCCCCAGCATTTT. This gives the protein CASSYRARDRGPASNQPQHF.

The rearrangement links TRBV7-3 to TRBJ2-1, with TRBD2 matching 8 bases. V dropped 8 bases and J dropped 7; count of bases not matched to a gene: 10. The CDR3 is 14 residues long. The germline V gene encodes CDR1 SGHTA and CDR2 FQGTGA. In DNA, the CDR3 is TGTGCCAGCTGCTCGGGGGGGCCCCTGAATGAGCAGTTCTTC. Translated, it gives CASCSGGPLNEQFF.